This TCR beta chain was sequenced in a study of T cell responses to AZD1222 COVID-19 vaccine. Combined were second doses at about 4 or about 12 weeks. Concerning this clone: Its cognate antigen is unknown.

Only in-frame clones appear in the TCRdb table, and some are missing; sequencing was by immunoSEQ multiplex PCR. Seen here are under 200,000 clones, 70% to 90% observed once, and the top ten hold 0.95% to 1.1%. General study findings and limits: Repertoires were obtained only post-peak T cell response.

Germline CDR1 is SNHLY and CDR2 is FYNNEI. The CDR3 is 11 residues long. Trimming took 6 bases from V and 8 from J, leaving 10 bases between them. This TCR derives from an adult who received the AZD1222 COVID-19 vaccine. The sequencing used peripheral blood, collected 28 days after the second AZD1222 dose. The chain links TRBV2 to TRBJ1-2; D uncertain. The CDR3 spells CASSPPKGYTF. CDR3 DNA: TGTGCCAGCAGCCCGCCCAAGGGCTACACCTTC.